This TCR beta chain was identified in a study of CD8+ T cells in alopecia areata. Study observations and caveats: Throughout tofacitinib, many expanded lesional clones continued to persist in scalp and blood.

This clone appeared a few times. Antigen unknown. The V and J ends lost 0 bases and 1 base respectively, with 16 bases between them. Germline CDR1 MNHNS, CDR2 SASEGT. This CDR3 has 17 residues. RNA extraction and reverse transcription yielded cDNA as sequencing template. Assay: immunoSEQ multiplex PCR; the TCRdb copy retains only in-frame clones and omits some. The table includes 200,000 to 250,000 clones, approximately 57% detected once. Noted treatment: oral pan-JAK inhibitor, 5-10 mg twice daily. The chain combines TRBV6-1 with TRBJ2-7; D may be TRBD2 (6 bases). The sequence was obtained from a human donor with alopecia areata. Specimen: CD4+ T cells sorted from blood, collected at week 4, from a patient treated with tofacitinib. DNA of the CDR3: TGTGCCAGCAGTGAAGCAGGCCGGGGGATAAATTCCTACGAGCAGTACTTC. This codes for CASSEAGRGINSYEQYF.